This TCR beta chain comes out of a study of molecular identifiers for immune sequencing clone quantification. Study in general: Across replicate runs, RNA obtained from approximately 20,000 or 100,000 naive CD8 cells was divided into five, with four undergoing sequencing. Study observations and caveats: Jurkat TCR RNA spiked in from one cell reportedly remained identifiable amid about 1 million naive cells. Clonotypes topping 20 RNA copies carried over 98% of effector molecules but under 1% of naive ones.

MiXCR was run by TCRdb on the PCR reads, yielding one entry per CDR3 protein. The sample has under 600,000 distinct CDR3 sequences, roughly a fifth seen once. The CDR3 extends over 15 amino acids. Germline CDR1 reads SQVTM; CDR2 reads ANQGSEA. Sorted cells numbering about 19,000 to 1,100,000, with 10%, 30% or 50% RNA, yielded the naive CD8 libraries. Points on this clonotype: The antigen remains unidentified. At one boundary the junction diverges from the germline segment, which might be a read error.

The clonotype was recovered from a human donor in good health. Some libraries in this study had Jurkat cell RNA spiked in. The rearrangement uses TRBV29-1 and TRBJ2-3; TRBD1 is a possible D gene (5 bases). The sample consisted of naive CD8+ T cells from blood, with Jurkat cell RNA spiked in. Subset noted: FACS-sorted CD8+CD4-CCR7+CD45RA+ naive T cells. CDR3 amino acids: CSVEGHQDRTGTQYF. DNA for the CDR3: TGCAGCGTTGAAGGTCACCAGGACCGCACAGGTACGCAGTATTTT.